The 22 T cell receptor beta chains below all came from one sample that was sequenced in a study of T cells in Graves' hyperthyroidism and ophthalmopathy. Researchers took RNA transcripts and amplified the TCR beta CDR3 regions from them. When the TCR CDR3 underwent first-round RT-PCR, the HTBI primer set was used. MiXCR, applied by TCRdb to the multiplex PCR reads, yields one record per CDR3 protein. The data contain around 600,000 distinct CDR3 sequences, 16% of them singletons. What was sequenced was blood. Receptors originate from a woman aged 40 to 50 with Graves' ophthalmopathy.

This clonotype has only a few counts. This chain connects TRBV15 to TRBJ2-1; 7 nucleotides agree with TRBD1. Unmatched junction bases numbered 8, after V lost 1 base and J lost 8 bases. This CDR3 is 15 amino acids long. CDR1 is LNHNV, CDR2 YYDKDF, per germline (reference sequence). CDR3 coding DNA: TGTGCCACCAGCAGAGCGGACAGGAGTGGGGATGAGCAGTTCTTC. This encodes CATSRADRSGDEQFF.

This clonotype was detected ten times or more. The genes are TRBV5-1 and TRBJ2-7; 8 positions match TRBD1. Trimming at V came to 4 bases and at J to 7 bases, leaving 10 bases not matched to a gene. The CDR3 covers 14 residues. Germline CDR1 reads SGHRS; CDR2 reads YFSETQ. In nucleotides, the CDR3 is TGCGCCAGCAGCCCCGGGACAGGCCCCGGAGAGCAGTACTTC. Translating gives CASSPGTGPGEQYF.

This sequence joins TRBV14 and TRBJ2-5, with D possibly being TRBD1 or TRBD2 (6 bases each). CDR1 SGHDN and CDR2 FVKESK come from the germline V gene. This CDR3 contains 16 residues. The V end was cut by 2 bases, the J end by 5 bases, with 18 bases between. The CDR3 nucleotides read TGTGCCAGCAGCCAATCCCCTCCAGGGGCGGGGGAGACCCAGTACTTC. Translated: CASSQSPPGAGETQYF.

This clonotype was found a few times. The chain carries TRBV30 and TRBJ1-3; D is unresolved. V gave up 2 bases and J gave up 0 bases, with 14 bases separating them. Germline CDR1 is GTSNPN and CDR2 is SVGIG (reference sequence). The CDR3 is 16 residues long. This CDR3 reads CAWSPGRTSSGNTIYF. The DNA for the CDR3 is TGTGCCTGGAGTCCCGGACGGACCAGCTCTGGAAACACCATATATTTT. Full variable domain (missing parts from reference TRBV30 and TRBJ1-3): SQTIHQWPATLVQPVGSPLSLECTVEGTSNPNLYWYRQAAGRGLQLLFYSVGIGQISSEVPQNLSASRPQDRQFILSSKKLLLSDSGFYLCAWSPGRTSSGNTIYFGEGSWLTVV.

This clonotype was seen a few times. The J gene is TRBJ2-1, the V gene TRBV2, with 9 positions matching TRBD2. This CDR3 is built from 13 residues. With 6 bases clipped from V and 10 bases from J, the junction kept 7 bases outside the gene matches. Per the germline V gene, CDR1 is SNHLY and CDR2 is FYNNEI. CDR3 in amino acids: CASRASGMGEQFF. CDR3 DNA: TGTGCCAGCAGGGCTAGCGGGATGGGGGAGCAGTTCTTC.

A remark on this clonotype: An end of the junction does not agree with germline; a read error may underlie this. This chain links TRBV7-9 with TRBJ2-2; D call uncertain. Germline V gene sequence: CDR1 SEHNR, CDR2 FQNEAQ (reference sequence). CDR3 length: 16 amino acids. The CDR3 region is CASSPPGPMSTGELFF. Here the CDR3 DNA reads TGCGCCAGCAGCCCTCCGGGCCCCATGTCAACCGGGGAGCTGTTTTTT.

This clonotype occurred many times. This chain uses TRBV27 with TRBJ2-7; TRBD1 agrees at 9 bases. J lost 4 bases, V lost 10 bases, and 11 bases had no gene match. The germline CDR1 and CDR2 sequences are MNHEY and SMNVEV (reference sequence). This CDR3 has 14 residues. The CDR3 here is CATAAGQGPYEQYF. The CDR3 nucleotides are TGTGCCACCGCAGCGGGACAGGGCCCTTACGAGCAGTACTTC.

This chain uses TRBV11-2 with TRBJ2-3; 12 bases line up with TRBD2. This CDR3 region has 15 residues. Germline V gene data show CDR1 as SGHAT and CDR2 as FQNNGV. J gave up 7 bases and V 5 bases, and 7 bases lay outside the gene matches. CDR3 in DNA: TGTGCCAGCAGCGTGACTAGCGGGAGCGGGAATACGCAGTATTTT. Translated: CASSVTSGSGNTQYF.

This clonotype was observed at least ten times. This rearrangement joins TRBV5-1 to TRBJ2-3; 10 nucleotides align to TRBD2. CDR3 length: 17 amino acids. CDR1 and CDR2 from the germline V gene are SGHRS and YFSETQ. The V and J ends lost 4 bases and 2 bases, in that order; junction bases with no gene match: 10. DNA for the CDR3: TGCGCCAGCAGCGCAGGACAGCGGGGGGGCCCCACAGATACGCAGTATTTT. Its protein product is CASSAGQRGGPTDTQYF.

In regard to this clonotype: Possible read error: a much larger clone is one base away. The CDR3 nucleotides read TGTGCCAGCAGTTTAAGTGGACAGGACCTTTATGGCTACGCCTTC. This encodes CASSLSGQDLYGYAF. This chain connects TRBV27 to TRBJ1-2, with 7 bases that match TRBD1. CDR3 size: 15 residues. Germline V gene sequence: CDR1 MNHEY, CDR2 SMNVEV (reference sequence).

This chain links TRBV12-3 or TRBV12-4 with TRBJ1-5; 9 bases are a match to TRBD1. V was clipped by 3 bases and J by 7 bases; unmatched bases: 4. The CDR3 is 14 residues long. The CDR3 spells CASSLTGGWQPQHF. The CDR3 nucleotides read TGTGCCAGCAGTTTGACAGGGGGATGGCAGCCCCAGCATTTT.

This clonotype was seen many times. This chain joins TRBV18 and TRBJ1-1; D is undetermined. Deletions cut 5 bases from V and 0 bases from J, with 13 bases between. The germline gives CDR1 KGHSH, CDR2 LQKENI. CDR3 length equals 15 residues. The CDR3 DNA reads as TGTGCCAGCTCAATTTGGCAGAACCTGAACACTGAAGCTTTCTTT. Its protein is CASSIWQNLNTEAFF.

In the case of this clonotype: Compared with germline, one end of the junction differs, possibly owing to a read error. The genes are TRBV15 and TRBJ2-1; 9 nucleotides agree with TRBD2. The length of the CDR3 is 18 residues. The germline V gene encodes CDR1 LNHNV and CDR2 YYDKDF (reference sequence). The CDR3 DNA reads TGTGCCATCAGCAGAGATCGGGCAGGAGCGGGAGGTCCCAATGAGCAGTTCTTC. Its protein is CAISRDRAGAGGPNEQFF.

This clonotype turned up a few times. The J gene is TRBJ2-3, the V gene TRBV19; D tentatively reads TRBD1 or TRBD2 (5 bases each). V shed 7 bases and J shed 9 bases, with 26 bases lying between them. The CDR3 runs 16 residues. The germline gives CDR1 LNHDA, CDR2 SQIVND (reference sequence). CDR3: CASKGGSGTASGTQYF. Here the CDR3 DNA reads TGTGCCAGTAAGGGTGGGTCTGGGACGGCATCAGGGACGCAGTATTTT.

The CDR3, as DNA: TGTGCCAGCAGTGATATTGGCTACACCTTC. Its protein is CASSDIGYTF. V usage is TRBV6-1 and J usage is TRBJ1-2; D remains unclear. Germline V CDR1 and CDR2: MNHNS, SASEGT. The V end lost 3 bases, the J end lost 7 bases, and 3 bases lay between the germline ends. The CDR3 loop spans 10 amino acids.

This clonotype came up a few times. The gene calls are TRBV7-8 and TRBJ2-7, with a possible D match to TRBD1 (6 bases). Germline CDR1 and CDR2: SGHVS and FQNEAQ. The V end lost 5 bases, the J end lost 4 bases, and 9 bases lay between the germline ends. The CDR3 runs to 12 residues. CDR3: CASSQGHYEQYF. For the CDR3, the DNA is TGTGCCAGCAGCCAGGGGCATTACGAGCAGTACTTC.

In this sample, this clonotype turned up a few times. V is TRBV6-1 and J is TRBJ2-1, with 9 bases that match TRBD1. Germline loops: CDR1 MNHNS, CDR2 SASEGT. The CDR3 extends over 15 amino acids. With 5 bases clipped from V and 10 bases from J, the junction kept 12 bases outside the gene matches. The DNA of the CDR3 is TGTGCCAGCAGTTGGACCGGGACAGGGCGTAAGGAGCAGTTCTTC. This gives the protein CASSWTGTGRKEQFF.

About this clonotype itself: One base away lies a much larger clone, so this may be a sequencing read error. The rearrangement joins TRBV3-1 to TRBJ2-4; 7 bases are a match to TRBD2. CDR1 is LGHDT and CDR2 is YNNKEL in the germline V gene (reference sequence). The CDR3 is made up of 19 amino acids. CDR3: CASSQDSSTSALAKNTQYF. The CDR3 region has the DNA TGTGCCAGCAGCCAAGATTCATCCACTAGCGCCCTGGCCAAAAACACTCAGTACTTC.

This clonotype was detected ten times or more. V is TRBV6-2 or TRBV6-3 and J is TRBJ2-1; TRBD2 matches 8 bases. Trimming cost V 7 bases and J 4 bases; bases outside gene matches: 6. The length of the CDR3 is 14 residues. The germline gives CDR1 MNHEY, CDR2 SVGEGT. CDR3 region: CASTPRLAYNEQFF. CDR3 coding DNA: TGTGCCAGCACTCCGAGACTAGCGTACAATGAGCAGTTCTTC.

The chain has TRBV6-2 or TRBV6-3 and TRBJ1-5, with D perhaps matching TRBD1 (6 bases). The CDR3 has 15 amino acids. Per the germline V gene, CDR1 is MNHEY and CDR2 is SVGEGT. The V and J ends lost 5 bases and 1 base respectively, with 12 bases between them. In nucleotides, the CDR3 is TGTGCCAGCAGTACTCAGGGGCTAAGCAATCAGCCCCAGCATTTT. Protein sequence: CASSTQGLSNQPQHF.

The J gene is TRBJ2-7, the V gene TRBV5-1; 9 bases fit TRBD1. V trimming: 4 bases; J trimming: 6 bases; junction bases outside the gene matches: 11. The V gene's germline CDR1 is SGHRS and CDR2 YFSETQ. This CDR3 is built from 15 residues. DNA for the CDR3: TGCGCCAGCAGCCCATGGCCGGGACAGGGTAGCGAGCAGTACTTC. Amino acid sequence: CASSPWPGQGSEQYF.

This clonotype was counted at least ten times. This chain connects TRBV2 to TRBJ2-1; 7 bases fit TRBD2. V shed 7 bases and J 5 bases; nucleotides not matched to a gene: 14. The CDR3 runs to 16 residues. CDR1 and CDR2 from the germline V gene are SNHLY and FYNNEI. CDR3 region: CASKWITSAPDNEQFF. The CDR3 DNA is TGTGCCAGCAAATGGATAACTAGCGCCCCAGACAATGAGCAGTTCTTC. Supplemented by reference TRBV2 and TRBJ2-1, the full variable domain reads EPEVTQTPSHQVTQMGQEVILRCVPISNHLYFYWYRQILGQKVEFLVSFYNNEISEKSEIFDDQFSVERPDGSNFTLKIRSTKLEDSAMYFCASKWITSAPDNEQFFGPGTRLTVL.